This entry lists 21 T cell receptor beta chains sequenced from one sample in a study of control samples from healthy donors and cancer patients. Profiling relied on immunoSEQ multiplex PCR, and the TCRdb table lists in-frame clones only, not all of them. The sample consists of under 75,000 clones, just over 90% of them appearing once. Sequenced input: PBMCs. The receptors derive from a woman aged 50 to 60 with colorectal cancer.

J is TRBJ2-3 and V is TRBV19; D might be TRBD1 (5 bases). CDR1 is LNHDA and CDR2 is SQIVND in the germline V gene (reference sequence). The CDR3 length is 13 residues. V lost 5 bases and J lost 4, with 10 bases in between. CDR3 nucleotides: TGTGCCAGTAGTCCTCAGGGTGCAGATACGCAGTATTTT. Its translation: CASSPQGADTQYF.

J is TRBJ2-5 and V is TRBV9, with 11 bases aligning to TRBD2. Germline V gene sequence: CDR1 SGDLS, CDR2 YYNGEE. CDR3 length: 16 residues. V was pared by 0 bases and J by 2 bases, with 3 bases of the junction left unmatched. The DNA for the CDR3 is TGTGCCAGCAGCGTAGGACTAGCGGGGAAACAAGAGACCCAGTACTTC. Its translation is CASSVGLAGKQETQYF.

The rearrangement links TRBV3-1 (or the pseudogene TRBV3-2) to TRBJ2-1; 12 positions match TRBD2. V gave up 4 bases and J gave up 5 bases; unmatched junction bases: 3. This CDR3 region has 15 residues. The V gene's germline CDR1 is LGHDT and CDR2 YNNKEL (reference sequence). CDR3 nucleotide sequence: TGTGCCAGCAGCCTGCTAGCGGGAGGGAACAATGAGCAGTTCTTC. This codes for CASSLLAGGNNEQFF.

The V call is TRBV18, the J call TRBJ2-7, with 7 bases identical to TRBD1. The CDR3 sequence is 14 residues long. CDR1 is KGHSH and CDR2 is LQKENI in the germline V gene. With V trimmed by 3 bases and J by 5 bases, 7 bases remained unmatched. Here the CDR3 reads CASSPGQVRDEQYF. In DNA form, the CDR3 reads TGTGCCAGCTCACCTGGACAGGTCCGGGACGAGCAGTACTTC.

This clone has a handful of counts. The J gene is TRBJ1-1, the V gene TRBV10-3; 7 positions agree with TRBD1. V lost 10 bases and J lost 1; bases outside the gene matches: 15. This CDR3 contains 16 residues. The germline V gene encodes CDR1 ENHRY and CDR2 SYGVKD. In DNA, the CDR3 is TGTGCCAGCAGGGGGACGACAGGAGAGAGGAACACTGAAGCTTTCTTT. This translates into CASRGTTGERNTEAFF.

The CDR3 DNA follows: TGTGCCAGCAGTCTTCCGGCTCGGACAGGGAACTATGGCTACACCTTC. This gives the protein CASSLPARTGNYGYTF. This sequence joins TRBV28 and TRBJ1-2; 8 bases match TRBD1. Germline V gene lookup returns CDR1 MDHEN and CDR2 SYDVKM. The CDR3 extends over 16 amino acids. With 5 bases clipped from V and 2 bases from J, the junction kept 10 bases outside the gene matches.

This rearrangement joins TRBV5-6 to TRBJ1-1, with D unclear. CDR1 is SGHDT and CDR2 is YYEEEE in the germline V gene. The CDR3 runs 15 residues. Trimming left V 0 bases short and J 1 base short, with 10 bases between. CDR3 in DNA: TGTGCCAGCAGCTTGGACAGAGAGGCGAACACTGAAGCTTTCTTT. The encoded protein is CASSLDREANTEAFF.

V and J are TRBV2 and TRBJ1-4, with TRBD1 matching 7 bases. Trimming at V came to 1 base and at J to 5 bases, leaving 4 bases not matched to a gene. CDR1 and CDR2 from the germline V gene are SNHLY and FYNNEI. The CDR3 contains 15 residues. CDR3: CASSEVTGMNEKLFF. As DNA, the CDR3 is TGTGCCAGCAGTGAAGTGACAGGGATGAATGAAAAACTGTTTTTT.

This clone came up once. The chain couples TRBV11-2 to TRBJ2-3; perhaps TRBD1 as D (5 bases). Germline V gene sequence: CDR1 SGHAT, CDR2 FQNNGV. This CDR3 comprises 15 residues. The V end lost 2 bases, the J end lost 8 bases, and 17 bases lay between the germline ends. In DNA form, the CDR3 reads TGTGCCAGCAGCTTACCACCCCAGGGCTCCTTTACGCAGTATTTT. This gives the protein CASSLPPQGSFTQYF.

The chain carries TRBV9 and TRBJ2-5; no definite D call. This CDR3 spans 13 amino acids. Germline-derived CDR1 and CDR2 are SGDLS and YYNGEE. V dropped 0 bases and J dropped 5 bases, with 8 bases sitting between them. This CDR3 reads CASSVAPGETQYF. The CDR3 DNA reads TGTGCCAGCAGCGTAGCCCCTGGGGAGACCCAGTACTTC. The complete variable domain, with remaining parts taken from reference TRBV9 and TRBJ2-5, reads DSGVTQTPKHLITATGQRVTLRCSPRSGDLSVYWYQQSLDQGLQFLIQYYNGEERAKGNILERFSAQQFPDLHSELNLSSLELGDSALYFCASSVAPGETQYFGPGTRLLVL.

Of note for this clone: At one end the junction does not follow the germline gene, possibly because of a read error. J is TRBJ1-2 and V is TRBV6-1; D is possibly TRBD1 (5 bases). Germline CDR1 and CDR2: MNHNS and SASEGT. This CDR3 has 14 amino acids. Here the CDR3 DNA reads TGTGCCAGCAGCGAAGACGAGGGGCGGGGTGGCTACACCTTC. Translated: CASSEDEGRGGYTF.

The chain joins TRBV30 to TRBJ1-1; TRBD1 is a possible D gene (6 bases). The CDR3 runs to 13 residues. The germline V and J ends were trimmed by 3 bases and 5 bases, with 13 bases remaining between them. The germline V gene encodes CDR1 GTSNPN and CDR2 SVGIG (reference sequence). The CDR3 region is CAWSREGDTEAFF. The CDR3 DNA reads TGTGCCTGGAGCCGCGAGGGGGATACTGAAGCTTTCTTT.

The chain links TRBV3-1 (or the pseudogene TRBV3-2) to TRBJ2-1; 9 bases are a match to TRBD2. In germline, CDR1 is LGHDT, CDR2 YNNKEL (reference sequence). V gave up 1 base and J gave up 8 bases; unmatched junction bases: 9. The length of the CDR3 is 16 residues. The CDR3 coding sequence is TGTGCCAGCAGCCAAGTTTACCAGCGGGGGGTACATGAGCAGTTCTTC. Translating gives CASSQVYQRGVHEQFF.

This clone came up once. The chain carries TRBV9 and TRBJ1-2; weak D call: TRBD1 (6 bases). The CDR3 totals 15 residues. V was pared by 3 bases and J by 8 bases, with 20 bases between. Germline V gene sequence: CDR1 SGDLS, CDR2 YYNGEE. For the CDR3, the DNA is TGTGCCAGCAGCGGCGGGGTCCGGGGGCGAGACGGCTACACCTTC. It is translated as CASSGGVRGRDGYTF.

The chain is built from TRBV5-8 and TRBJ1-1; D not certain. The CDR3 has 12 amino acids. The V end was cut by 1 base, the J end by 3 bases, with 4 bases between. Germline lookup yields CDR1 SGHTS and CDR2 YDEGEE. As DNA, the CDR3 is TGTGCCAGCAGCTTGCCTCACACTGAAGCTTTCTTT. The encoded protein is CASSLPHTEAFF.

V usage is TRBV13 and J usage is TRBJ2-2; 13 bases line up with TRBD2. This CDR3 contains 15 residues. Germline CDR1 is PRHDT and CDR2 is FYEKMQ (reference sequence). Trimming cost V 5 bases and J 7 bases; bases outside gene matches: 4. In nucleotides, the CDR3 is TGTGCCAGCAGCCGGACTAGCGGGAGTAACGGGGAGCTGTTTTTT. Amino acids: CASSRTSGSNGELFF.

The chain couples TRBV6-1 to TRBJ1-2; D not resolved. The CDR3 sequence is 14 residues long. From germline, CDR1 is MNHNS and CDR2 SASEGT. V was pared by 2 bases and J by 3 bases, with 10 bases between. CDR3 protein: CASSESGRDYGYTF. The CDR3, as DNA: TGTGCCAGCAGTGAATCCGGTAGGGACTATGGCTACACCTTC.

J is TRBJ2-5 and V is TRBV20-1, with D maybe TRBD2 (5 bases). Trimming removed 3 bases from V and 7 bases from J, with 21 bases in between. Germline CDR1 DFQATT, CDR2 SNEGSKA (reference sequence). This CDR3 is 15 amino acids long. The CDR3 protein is CSASMALIGRVTQYF. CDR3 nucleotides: TGCAGTGCTAGTATGGCTTTAATAGGGCGGGTGACCCAGTACTTC.

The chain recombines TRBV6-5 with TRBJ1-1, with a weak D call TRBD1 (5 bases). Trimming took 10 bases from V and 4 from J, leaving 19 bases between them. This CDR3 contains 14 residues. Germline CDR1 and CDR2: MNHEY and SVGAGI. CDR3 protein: CANQGGGESTEAFF. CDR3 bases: TGTGCCAACCAGGGTGGGGGAGAGTCCACTGAAGCTTTCTTT.

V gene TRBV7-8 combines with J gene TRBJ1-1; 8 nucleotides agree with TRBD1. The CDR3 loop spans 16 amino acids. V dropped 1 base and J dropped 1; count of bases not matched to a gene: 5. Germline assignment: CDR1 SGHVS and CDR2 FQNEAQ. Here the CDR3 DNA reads TGTGCCAGCAGCTTAGGGAACAGGGGGTGGAACACTGAAGCTTTCTTT. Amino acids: CASSLGNRGWNTEAFF.

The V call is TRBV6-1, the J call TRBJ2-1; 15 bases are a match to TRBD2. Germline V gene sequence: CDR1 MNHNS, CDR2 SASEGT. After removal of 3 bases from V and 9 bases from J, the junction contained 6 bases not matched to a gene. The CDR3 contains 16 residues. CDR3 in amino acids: CASSDLRGLAGGEQFF. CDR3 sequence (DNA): TGTGCCAGCAGTGATTTGAGGGGACTAGCGGGAGGTGAGCAGTTCTTC.